This T cell receptor beta chain was observed in a study of blood T cells in healthy people across ages. Across the whole study: In model experiments, template switching was able to capture about one barcoded beta molecule for every two T cells that were present. Study-level results: Age showed a roughly linear inverse relationship with TCR beta diversity per million T cells.

Healthy individuals of Caucasian origin from Russia, aged about 6 to 95, served as donors. This clonotype has just a few counts. No antigen is known for it. The CDR3 runs 14 residues. Germline V gene data show CDR1 as SGHVS and CDR2 as FQNEAQ. The V end was cut by 11 bases, the J end by 7 bases, with 18 bases between. Together with a sample-barcoded 5' primer, a J-beta primer mix was included in a second PCR lasting about 7 to 12 cycles. Each cDNA molecule was tagged by a template-switch adaptor that had 12 random nucleotides. Each CDR3 protein gets one entry after TCRdb re-called the 5' RACE reads with MiXCR. The sample lists about 830,000 distinct CDR3 sequences; roughly 60% were seen once.

The sequence was obtained from a man aged 30 to 39 in good health. The sequenced material came from blood. The chain combines TRBV7-8 with TRBJ1-6; tentatively, D is TRBD1 (5 bases). The CDR3 nucleotides are TGTGCCGGAAAATCCGGGACCCACAATTCACCCCTCCACTTT. Translated: CAGKSGTHNSPLHF.